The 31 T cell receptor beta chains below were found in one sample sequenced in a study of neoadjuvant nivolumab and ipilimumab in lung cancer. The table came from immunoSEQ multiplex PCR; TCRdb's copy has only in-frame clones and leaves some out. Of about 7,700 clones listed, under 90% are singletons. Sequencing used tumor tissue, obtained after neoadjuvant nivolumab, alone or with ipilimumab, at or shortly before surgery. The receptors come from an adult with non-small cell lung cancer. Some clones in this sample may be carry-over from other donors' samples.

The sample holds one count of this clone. The CDR3 DNA sequence: TGTGCCAGCAGCTTAAGACTAGCGGGAGTCAGGAATGAGCAGTTCTTC. It is translated as CASSLRLAGVRNEQFF. The chain has TRBV11-1 and TRBJ2-1; TRBD2 matches 12 bases. The germline V gene has CDR1 SGHAT and CDR2 FQDESV (reference sequence). After removal of 2 bases from V and 7 bases from J, the junction contained 6 bases not matched to a gene. The CDR3 sequence is 16 residues long.

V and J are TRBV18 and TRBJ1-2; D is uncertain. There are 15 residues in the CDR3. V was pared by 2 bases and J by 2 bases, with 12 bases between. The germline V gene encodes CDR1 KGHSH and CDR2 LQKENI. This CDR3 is CASSPEKGGNYGYTF. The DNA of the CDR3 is TGTGCCAGCTCACCAGAGAAAGGAGGGAACTATGGCTACACCTTC.

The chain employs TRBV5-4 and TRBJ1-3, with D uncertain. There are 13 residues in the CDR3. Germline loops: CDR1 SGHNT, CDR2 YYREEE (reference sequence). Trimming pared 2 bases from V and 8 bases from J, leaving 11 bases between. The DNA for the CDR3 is TGTGCCAGCAGCTTAGATCCCCGGGACACCATATATTTT. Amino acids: CASSLDPRDTIYF.

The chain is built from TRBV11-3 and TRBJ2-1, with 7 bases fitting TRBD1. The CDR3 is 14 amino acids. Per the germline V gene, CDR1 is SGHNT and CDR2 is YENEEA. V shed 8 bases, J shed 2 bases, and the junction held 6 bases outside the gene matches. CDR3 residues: CASRTGVAYNEQFF. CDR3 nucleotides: TGTGCCAGCCGTACAGGGGTGGCCTACAATGAGCAGTTCTTC.

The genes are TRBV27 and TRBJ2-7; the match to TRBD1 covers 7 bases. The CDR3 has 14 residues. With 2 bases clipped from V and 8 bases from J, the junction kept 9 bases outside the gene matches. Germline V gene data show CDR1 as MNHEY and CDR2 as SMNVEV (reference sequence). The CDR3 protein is CASSLNRDSNKQYF. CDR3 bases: TGTGCCAGCAGTTTAAACCGGGACAGTAATAAGCAGTACTTC.

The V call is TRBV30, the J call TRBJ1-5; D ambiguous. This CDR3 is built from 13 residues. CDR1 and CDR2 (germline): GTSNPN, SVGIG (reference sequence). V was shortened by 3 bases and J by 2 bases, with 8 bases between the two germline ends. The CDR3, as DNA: TGTGCCTGGAGGAGTCAGGGCAATCAGCCCCAGCATTTT. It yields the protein CAWRSQGNQPQHF.

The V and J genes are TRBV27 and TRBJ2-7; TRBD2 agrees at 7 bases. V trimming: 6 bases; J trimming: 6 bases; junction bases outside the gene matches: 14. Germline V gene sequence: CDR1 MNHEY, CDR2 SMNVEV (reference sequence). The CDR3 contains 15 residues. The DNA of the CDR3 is TGTGCCAGCAGCCGTTTATTAGTGGGAGGGTCCGAGCAGTACTTC. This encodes CASSRLLVGGSEQYF.

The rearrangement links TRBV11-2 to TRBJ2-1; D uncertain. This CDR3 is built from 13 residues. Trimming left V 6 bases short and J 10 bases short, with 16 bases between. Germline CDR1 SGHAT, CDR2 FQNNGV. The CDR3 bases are TGTGCCAGCAGGAATAATAGACACCGCGAGCAGTTCTTC. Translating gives CASRNNRHREQFF.

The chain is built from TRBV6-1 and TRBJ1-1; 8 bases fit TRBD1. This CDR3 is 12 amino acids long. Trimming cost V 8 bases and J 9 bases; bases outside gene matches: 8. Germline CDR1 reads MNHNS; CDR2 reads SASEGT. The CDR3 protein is CASGDRGRQAFF. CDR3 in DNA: TGTGCCAGCGGAGACAGGGGAAGGCAAGCTTTCTTT.

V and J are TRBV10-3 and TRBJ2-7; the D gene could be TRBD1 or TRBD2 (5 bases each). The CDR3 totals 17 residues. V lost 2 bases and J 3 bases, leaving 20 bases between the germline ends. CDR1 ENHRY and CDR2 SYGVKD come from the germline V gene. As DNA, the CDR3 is TGTGCCATCAGTGAGACTCCCGGGACCCGATGGGTCTACGAGCAGTACTTC. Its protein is CAISETPGTRWVYEQYF.

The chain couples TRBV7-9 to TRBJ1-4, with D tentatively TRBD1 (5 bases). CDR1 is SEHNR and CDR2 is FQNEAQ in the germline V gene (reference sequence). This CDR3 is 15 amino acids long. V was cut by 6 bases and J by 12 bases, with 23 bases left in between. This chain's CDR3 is CASSSTGGDQGELFF. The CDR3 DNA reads TGTGCCAGCAGTTCAACCGGAGGGGACCAAGGGGAACTGTTTTTT.

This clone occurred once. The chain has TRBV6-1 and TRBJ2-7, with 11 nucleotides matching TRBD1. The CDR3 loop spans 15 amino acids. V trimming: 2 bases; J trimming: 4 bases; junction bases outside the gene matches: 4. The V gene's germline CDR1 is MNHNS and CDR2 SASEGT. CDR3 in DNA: TGTGCCAGCAGTGAAACCGGGACAGGGGGTTACGAGCAGTACTTC. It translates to CASSETGTGGYEQYF.

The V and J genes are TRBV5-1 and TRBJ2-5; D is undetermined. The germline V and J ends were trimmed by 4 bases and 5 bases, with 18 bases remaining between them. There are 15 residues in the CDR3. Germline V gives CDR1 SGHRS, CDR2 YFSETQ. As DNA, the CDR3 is TGCGCCAGCAGCCCCCGAAGTGAGGTTGGGGAGACCCAGTACTTC. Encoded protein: CASSPRSEVGETQYF.

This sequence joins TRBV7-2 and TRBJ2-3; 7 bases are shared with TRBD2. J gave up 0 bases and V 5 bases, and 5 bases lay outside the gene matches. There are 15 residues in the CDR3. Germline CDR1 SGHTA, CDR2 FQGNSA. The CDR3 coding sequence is TGTGCCAGCAGCAAATGGGGGGGAAGCACAGATACGCAGTATTTT. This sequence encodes CASSKWGGSTDTQYF.

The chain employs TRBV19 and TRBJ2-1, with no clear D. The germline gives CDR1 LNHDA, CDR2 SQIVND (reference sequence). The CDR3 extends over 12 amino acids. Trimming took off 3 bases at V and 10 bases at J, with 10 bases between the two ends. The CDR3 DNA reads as TGTGCCAGTAGTATGGGGTTGACCGAGCAGTTCTTC. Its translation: CASSMGLTEQFF.

The CDR3 coding sequence is TGCAGTGCCGGGGGGGACGGCCGGTACACCTTC. Amino acid sequence: CSAGGDGRYTF. V usage is TRBV20-1 and J usage is TRBJ1-2; perhaps TRBD1 as D (5 bases). Germline V lookup: CDR1 DFQATT, CDR2 SNEGSKA (reference sequence). V was trimmed by 6 bases and J by 11 bases, leaving 16 bases between them. The CDR3 has 11 amino acids.

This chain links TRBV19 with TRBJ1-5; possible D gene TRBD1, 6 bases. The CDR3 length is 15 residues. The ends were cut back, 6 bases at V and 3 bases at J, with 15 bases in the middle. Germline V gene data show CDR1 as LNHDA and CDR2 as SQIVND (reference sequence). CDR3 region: CASSMGGAINQPQHF. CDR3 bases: TGTGCCAGTAGCATGGGGGGGGCCATCAATCAGCCCCAGCATTTT.

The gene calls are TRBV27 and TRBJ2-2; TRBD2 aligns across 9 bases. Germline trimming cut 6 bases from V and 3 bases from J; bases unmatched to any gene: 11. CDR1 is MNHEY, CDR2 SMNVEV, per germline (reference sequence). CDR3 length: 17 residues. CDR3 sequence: CASSIRGGGADTGELFF. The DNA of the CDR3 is TGTGCCAGCAGCATCAGAGGCGGGGGGGCCGACACCGGGGAGCTGTTTTTT.

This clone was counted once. For the CDR3, the DNA is TGTGCCAGCAGCTTTACAGAGAACACCGGGGAGCTGTTTTTT. It is translated as CASSFTENTGELFF. The rearrangement joins TRBV11-3 to TRBJ2-2; D unresolved. V shed 3 bases and J shed 1 base, with 6 bases lying between them. CDR1 is SGHNT and CDR2 is YENEEA in the germline V gene. The CDR3 loop spans 14 amino acids.

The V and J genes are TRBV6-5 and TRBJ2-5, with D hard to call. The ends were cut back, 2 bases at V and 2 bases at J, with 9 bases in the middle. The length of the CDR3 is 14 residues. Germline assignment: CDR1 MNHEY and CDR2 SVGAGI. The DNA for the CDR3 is TGTGCCAGCAGTTACCCCGGAAGACAAGAGACCCAGTACTTC. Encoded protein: CASSYPGRQETQYF.

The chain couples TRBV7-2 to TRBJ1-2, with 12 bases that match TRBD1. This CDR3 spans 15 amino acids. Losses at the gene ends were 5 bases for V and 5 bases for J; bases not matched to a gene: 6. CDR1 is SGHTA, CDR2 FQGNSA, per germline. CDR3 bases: TGTGCCAGCAGCCCGGGGACAGGGGGCAAGTATGGCTACACCTTC. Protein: CASSPGTGGKYGYTF. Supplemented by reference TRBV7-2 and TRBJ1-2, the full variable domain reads GAGVSQSPSNKVTEKGKDVELRCDPISGHTALYWYRQSLGQGLEFLIYFQGNSAPDKSGLPSDRFSAERTGGSVSTLTIQRTQQEDSAVYLCASSPGTGGKYGYTFGSGTRLTVV.

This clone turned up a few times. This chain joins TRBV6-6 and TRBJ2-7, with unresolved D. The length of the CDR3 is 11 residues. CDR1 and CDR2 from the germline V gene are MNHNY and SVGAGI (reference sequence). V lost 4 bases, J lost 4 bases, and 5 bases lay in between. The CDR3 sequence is CASSFVYEQYF. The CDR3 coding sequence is TGTGCCAGCAGTTTTGTATACGAGCAGTACTTC.

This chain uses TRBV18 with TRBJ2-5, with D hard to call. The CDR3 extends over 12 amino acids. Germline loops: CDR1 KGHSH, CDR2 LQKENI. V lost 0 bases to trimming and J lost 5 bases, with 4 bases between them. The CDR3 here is CASSPPMETQYF. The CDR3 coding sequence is TGTGCCAGCTCACCACCGATGGAGACCCAGTACTTC.

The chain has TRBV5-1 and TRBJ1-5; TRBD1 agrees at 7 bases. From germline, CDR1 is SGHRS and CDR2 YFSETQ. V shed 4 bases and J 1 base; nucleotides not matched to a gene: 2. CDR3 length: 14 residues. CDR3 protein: CASSMGQSNQPQHF. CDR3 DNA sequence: TGCGCCAGCAGCATGGGACAGAGCAATCAGCCCCAGCATTTT.

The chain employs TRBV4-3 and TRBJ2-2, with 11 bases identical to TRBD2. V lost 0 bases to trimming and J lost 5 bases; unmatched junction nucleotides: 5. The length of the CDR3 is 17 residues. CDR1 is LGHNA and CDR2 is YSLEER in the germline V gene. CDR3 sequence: CASSQDLLAGGTGELFF. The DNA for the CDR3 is TGCGCCAGCAGCCAAGATCTCCTAGCGGGAGGAACCGGGGAGCTGTTTTTT.

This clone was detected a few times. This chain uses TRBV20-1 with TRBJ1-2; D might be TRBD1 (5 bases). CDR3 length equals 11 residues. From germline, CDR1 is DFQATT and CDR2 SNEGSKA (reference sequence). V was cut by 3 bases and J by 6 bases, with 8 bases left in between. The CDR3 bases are TGCAGTGCTAGCAGGGACGATGGCTACACCTTC. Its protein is CSASRDDGYTF.

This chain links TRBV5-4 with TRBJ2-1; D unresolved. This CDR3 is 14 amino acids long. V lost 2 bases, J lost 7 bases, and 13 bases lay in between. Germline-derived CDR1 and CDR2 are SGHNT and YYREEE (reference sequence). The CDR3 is CASSFFGHWNEQFF. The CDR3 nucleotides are TGTGCCAGCAGCTTCTTCGGGCACTGGAATGAGCAGTTCTTC.

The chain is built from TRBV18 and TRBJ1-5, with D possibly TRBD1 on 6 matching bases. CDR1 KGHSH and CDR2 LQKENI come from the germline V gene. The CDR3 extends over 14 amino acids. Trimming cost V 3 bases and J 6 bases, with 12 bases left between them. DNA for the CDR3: TGTGCCAGCTCACCTGTCGGGGGCTCTCAGCCCCAGCATTTT. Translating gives CASSPVGGSQPQHF.

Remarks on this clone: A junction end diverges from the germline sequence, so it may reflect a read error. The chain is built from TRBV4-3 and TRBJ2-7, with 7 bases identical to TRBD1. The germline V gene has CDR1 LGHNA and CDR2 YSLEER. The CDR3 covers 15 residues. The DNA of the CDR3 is TGCGTCAGCAGTCGCGGACAGGACTCCTTTTACGAGCAGTACTTC. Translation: CVSSRGQDSFYEQYF.

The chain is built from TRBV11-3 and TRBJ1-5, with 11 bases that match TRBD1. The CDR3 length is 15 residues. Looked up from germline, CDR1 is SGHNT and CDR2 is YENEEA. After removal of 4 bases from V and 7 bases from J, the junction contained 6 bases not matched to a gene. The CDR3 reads CASSSAGQGGQPQHF. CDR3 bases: TGTGCCAGCAGCTCCGCGGGACAGGGGGGCCAGCCCCAGCATTTT.

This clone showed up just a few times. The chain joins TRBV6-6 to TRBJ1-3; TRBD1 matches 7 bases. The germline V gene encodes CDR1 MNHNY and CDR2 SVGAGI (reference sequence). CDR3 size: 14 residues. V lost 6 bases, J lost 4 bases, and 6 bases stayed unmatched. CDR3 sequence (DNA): TGTGCCAGCAGGAAAGACAGGGCGGGAAACACCATATATTTT. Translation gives CASRKDRAGNTIYF.